This T cell receptor beta chain was retrieved from a study of post-analysis software for immune sequencing data. Whole-study context: Relapsing-remitting, secondary progressive and progressive-relapsing forms of multiple sclerosis all featured among disease courses.

Unique molecular identifiers were carried by the TCR beta cDNA libraries. With about 0.85 to 10 million T cells as the source, approximately 500,000 cDNA molecules resulted. TCRdb independently ran MiXCR on the PCR reads; one entry per CDR3 protein. The data show 500,000 to 600,000 distinct CDR3 sequences, with around 40% seen just once and 1.5% to 2% held by the top ten. CDR1 is SEHNR and CDR2 is FQNEAQ in the germline V gene (reference sequence). Trimming stripped 1 base from V and 1 base from J, with 13 bases between. CDR3 size: 16 residues. The study, taken as a whole, reports: TRBV5-6, TRBV5-1 and TRBV20-1 belonged to a set of a few TRBV segments that were more frequent in patients than controls. When the samples were clustered directly with F measure, those that had been prepared in the same batch showed strong co-clustering. Those with multiple sclerosis, the patient group, showed significantly lower normalized Chao1 diversity than controls.

Only one count was recorded for this clonotype. As yet, its antigen is unknown. The chain links TRBV7-9 to TRBJ1-1, with D possibly matching TRBD1 (5 bases). This TCR derives from a girl under 18 with multiple sclerosis. The material sequenced was blood. The CDR3 bases are TGTGCCAGCAGCTTAGATCAGGGTGTGGAGAACACTGAAGCTTTCTTT. It codes for CASSLDQGVENTEAFF.